This T cell receptor beta chain derives from a study of CD8 T cells in Susac syndrome. Random hexamers were used to reverse transcribe 0.5 to 1 ug of RNA. Amplification of TCR beta CDR3 was carried out by immunoSEQ multiplex PCR, which covered 54 Vbeta and 13 Jbeta segments. MiXCR was run by TCRdb on the immunoSEQ multiplex PCR reads, yielding one entry per CDR3 protein. The data show 150,000 to 200,000 distinct CDR3 sequences, with about 93% seen just once and 0.14% held by the top ten. The CDR3 consists of 12 residues. Germline V gene data show CDR1 as MDHEN and CDR2 as SYDVKM. A remark on this clonotype: The germline gene is not matched at one end of the junction; a read error may be the cause.

Peripheral blood CD8+ and CD4+ T cells were profiled by TCR beta sequencing. Matched for age and sex, the controls were healthy donors. FACS was used to enrich TEMRA cells, whereas the CD8+ and CD4+ T cells were obtained by negative isolation. Sample: CD4+ T cells from PBMCs. The chain employs TRBV28 and TRBJ2-5, with D unclear. This TCR was sampled from a human donor in good health. The CDR3 DNA follows: TGTGCCAGCAGTTTACCCGAGAGGCAGGCAGACTTC. As protein: CASSLPERQADF.